These T cell receptor beta chains were read from a single sample in a study of chemoradiotherapy in HPV16-positive cancers. The assay was immunoSEQ multiplex PCR, and TCRdb's table has in-frame clones only and misses some. The sample shows around 4,900 clones, 75% to 90% of them seen only once. Sequences were derived from tumor tissue, sampled from a patient who underwent chemoradiotherapy. These receptors were obtained from a human donor with HPV-associated anogenital cancer. Each CDR3 is given with its conserved first and last residue. The order of the fields is D gene, J gene, clone size, V gene, CDR3 protein, CDR3 DNA. D genes are given only for firm matches. Rows may omit the clone size; those that give it use once, few, many or a size class.

d_gene: NA; j_gene: TRBJ2-3; abundance: NA; v_gene: TRBV6-6; CDR3aa: CASSFANGGFTQYF; CDR3nt: TGTGCCAGCAGTTTCGCCAATGGTGGGTTTACGCAGTATTTT
d_gene: NA; j_gene: TRBJ1-4; abundance: NA; v_gene: TRBV9; CDR3aa: CASSVDPMTGKLFF; CDR3nt: TGTGCCAGCAGCGTAGACCCGATGACGGGAAAACTGTTTTTT
d_gene: TRBD1; j_gene: TRBJ2-2; abundance: NA; v_gene: TRBV2; CDR3aa: CASSERTGPFGELFF; CDR3nt: TGTGCCAGCAGTGAAAGGACAGGGCCGTTTGGGGAGCTGTTTTTT
d_gene: NA; j_gene: TRBJ1-5; abundance: NA; v_gene: TRBV15; CDR3aa: CATSRGRGGGNQPQHF; CDR3nt: TGTGCCACCAGCAGAGGCCGAGGTGGAGGCAATCAGCCCCAGCATTTT
d_gene: TRBD1; j_gene: TRBJ1-4; abundance: NA; v_gene: TRBV6-1; CDR3aa: CASRGQGMREKLFF; CDR3nt: TGTGCCAGCAGGGGACAGGGGATGAGGGAAAAACTGTTTTTT
d_gene: TRBD1; j_gene: TRBJ1-2; abundance: NA; v_gene: TRBV6-5; CDR3aa: CASSYSGPGTDGYTF; CDR3nt: TGTGCCAGCAGTTACTCCGGGCCCGGGACAGATGGCTACACCTTC
d_gene: NA; j_gene: TRBJ1-2; abundance: NA; v_gene: TRBV18; CDR3aa: CASSPPEGKGNYGYTF; CDR3nt: TGTGCCAGCTCACCACCGGAAGGGAAGGGTAACTATGGCTACACCTTC
d_gene: NA; j_gene: TRBJ1-1; abundance: once; v_gene: TRBV19; CDR3aa: CASTSLNTEAFF; CDR3nt: TGTGCCAGTACTTCTCTGAACACTGAAGCTTTCTTT
d_gene: NA; j_gene: TRBJ1-5; abundance: NA; v_gene: TRBV19; CDR3aa: CASSSEGRQPQHF; CDR3nt: TGTGCCAGTAGTAGCGAGGGGCGACAGCCCCAGCATTTT
d_gene: NA; j_gene: TRBJ1-4; abundance: NA; v_gene: TRBV5-1; CDR3aa: CASSRAGMFEKLFF; CDR3nt: TGCGCCAGCAGTCGGGCCGGGATGTTCGAAAAACTGTTTTTT
d_gene: NA; j_gene: TRBJ2-3; abundance: NA; v_gene: TRBV11-2; CDR3aa: CASSLVPPSSADTQYF; CDR3nt: TGTGCCAGCAGCTTAGTCCCGCCTTCTTCGGCAGATACGCAGTATTTT
d_gene: NA; j_gene: TRBJ2-3; abundance: NA; v_gene: TRBV19; CDR3aa: CASSILHPDTQYF; CDR3nt: TGTGCCAGTAGTATACTTCACCCAGATACGCAGTATTTT
d_gene: NA; j_gene: TRBJ2-2; abundance: NA; v_gene: TRBV29-1; CDR3aa: CSVEPGGPNTGELFF; CDR3nt: TGCAGCGTGGAACCGGGCGGCCCGAACACCGGGGAGCTGTTTTTT
d_gene: NA; j_gene: TRBJ1-1; abundance: NA; v_gene: TRBV7-3; CDR3aa: CASSFNRVSEAFF; CDR3nt: TGTGCCAGCAGCTTTAACAGGGTGTCTGAAGCTTTCTTT
d_gene: TRBD1; j_gene: TRBJ1-6; abundance: NA; v_gene: TRBV11-2; CDR3aa: CASSLSPRTGGLFFPLHF; CDR3nt: TGTGCCAGCAGCTTATCGCCCCGGACAGGGGGACTCTTCTTCCCCCTCCACTTT
d_gene: NA; j_gene: TRBJ1-2; abundance: once; v_gene: TRBV7-6; CDR3aa: CASSPTGNYGYTF; CDR3nt: TGTGCCAGCAGCCCGACGGGGAACTATGGCTACACCTTC
d_gene: NA; j_gene: TRBJ2-1; abundance: NA; v_gene: TRBV29-1; CDR3aa: CSVAPSVARVNEQFF; CDR3nt: TGCAGCGTAGCTCCCTCGGTGGCCCGGGTGAATGAGCAGTTCTTC
d_gene: TRBD1; j_gene: TRBJ1-2; abundance: NA; v_gene: TRBV7-2; CDR3aa: CASSRTGAYGYTF; CDR3nt: TGTGCCAGCAGCCGGACAGGGGCCTATGGCTACACCTTC
d_gene: TRBD1; j_gene: TRBJ2-1; abundance: NA; v_gene: TRBV11-1; CDR3aa: CASSLDRGAEQFF; CDR3nt: TGTGCCAGCAGCTTAGACAGGGGAGCTGAGCAGTTCTTC
d_gene: NA; j_gene: TRBJ2-7; abundance: NA; v_gene: TRBV5-4; CDR3aa: CASTKDGTYEQYF; CDR3nt: TGTGCCAGCACCAAGGACGGAACCTACGAGCAGTACTTC
d_gene: NA; j_gene: TRBJ1-4; abundance: NA; v_gene: TRBV7-6; CDR3aa: CASSPRPATNEKLFF; CDR3nt: TGTGCCAGCAGCCCAAGGCCAGCAACTAATGAAAAACTGTTTTTT
d_gene: NA; j_gene: TRBJ1-2; abundance: NA; v_gene: TRBV18; CDR3aa: CASSPSQGNYGYTF; CDR3nt: TGTGCCAGCTCACCATCCCAGGGTAACTATGGCTACACCTTC
d_gene: TRBD2; j_gene: TRBJ2-1; abundance: NA; v_gene: TRBV2; CDR3aa: CASSGGLARQFF; CDR3nt: TGTGCCAGCAGTGGTGGACTAGCGCGGCAGTTCTTC
d_gene: TRBD2; j_gene: TRBJ2-5; abundance: NA; v_gene: TRBV9; CDR3aa: CASSPPPGRGGQETQYF; CDR3nt: TGTGCCAGCTCCCCCCCGCCCGGGCGGGGGGGCCAAGAGACCCAGTACTTC
d_gene: NA; j_gene: TRBJ1-1; abundance: once; v_gene: TRBV28; CDR3aa: CASSPPGEGNTEAFF; CDR3nt: TGTGCCAGCAGTCCCCCCGGCGAGGGTAACACTGAAGCTTTCTTT
d_gene: TRBD1; j_gene: TRBJ2-2; abundance: NA; v_gene: TRBV9; CDR3aa: CASTEQGTNTGELFF; CDR3nt: TGTGCCAGCACGGAACAGGGGACCAACACCGGGGAGCTGTTTTTT
d_gene: NA; j_gene: TRBJ1-1; abundance: NA; v_gene: TRBV7-2; CDR3aa: CASSLGRNTEAFF; CDR3nt: TGTGCCAGCAGCTTGGGCAGGAACACTGAAGCTTTCTTT
d_gene: NA; j_gene: TRBJ2-5; abundance: NA; v_gene: TRBV5-1; CDR3aa: CASSSGTKQETQYF; CDR3nt: TGCGCCAGCAGCTCCGGGACAAAACAAGAGACCCAGTACTTC
d_gene: NA; j_gene: TRBJ1-1; abundance: few; v_gene: TRBV5-1; CDR3aa: CASSNGGGSTEAFF; CDR3nt: TGCGCCAGCAGCAACGGCGGGGGGAGCACTGAAGCTTTCTTT
d_gene: TRBD1; j_gene: TRBJ2-1; abundance: NA; v_gene: TRBV11-3; CDR3aa: CASSPWSRDRKNEQFF; CDR3nt: TGTGCCAGCAGCCCCTGGTCCCGGGACAGAAAAAATGAGCAGTTCTTC
d_gene: NA; j_gene: TRBJ1-2; abundance: NA; v_gene: TRBV10-2; CDR3aa: CASSESRGYGYTF; CDR3nt: TGCGCCAGCAGTGAGTCAAGGGGGTATGGCTACACCTTC
d_gene: NA; j_gene: TRBJ1-1; abundance: NA; v_gene: TRBV14; CDR3aa: CASSQKGPNTEAFF; CDR3nt: TGTGCCAGCAGCCAAAAGGGCCCGAACACTGAAGCTTTCTTT
d_gene: NA; j_gene: TRBJ2-1; abundance: NA; v_gene: TRBV7-6; CDR3aa: CASSLVAGNEQFF; CDR3nt: TGTGCCAGCAGCTTAGTCGCCGGCAATGAGCAGTTCTTC
d_gene: NA; j_gene: TRBJ2-5; abundance: NA; v_gene: TRBV5-5; CDR3aa: CASSLVEGTQYF; CDR3nt: TGTGCCAGCAGCTTGGTGGAGGGGACCCAGTACTTC
d_gene: TRBD1; j_gene: TRBJ2-1; abundance: NA; v_gene: TRBV13; CDR3aa: CASSVGTGLRPGNEQFF; CDR3nt: TGTGCCAGCAGCGTAGGGACAGGTCTGCGACCTGGGAATGAGCAGTTCTTC
d_gene: NA; j_gene: TRBJ2-3; abundance: NA; v_gene: TRBV6-5; CDR3aa: CASSFANGGFTQYF; CDR3nt: TGTGCCAGCAGTTTCGCCAATGGTGGGTTTACGCAGTATTTT
d_gene: NA; j_gene: TRBJ1-1; abundance: NA; v_gene: TRBV11-2; CDR3aa: CASSLDGALKNTEAFF; CDR3nt: TGTGCCAGCAGCTTAGATGGGGCCCTCAAGAACACTGAAGCTTTCTTT
d_gene: NA; j_gene: TRBJ1-2; abundance: medium-sized; v_gene: TRBV28; CDR3aa: CASSRGISNGYTF; CDR3nt: TGTGCCAGCAGTAGGGGTATATCGAATGGCTACACCTTC
d_gene: NA; j_gene: TRBJ2-2; abundance: NA; v_gene: TRBV28; CDR3aa: CASSDPRRGGELFF; CDR3nt: TGTGCCAGCAGTGACCCCCGTAGGGGAGGGGAGCTGTTTTTT
d_gene: NA; j_gene: TRBJ2-3; abundance: once; v_gene: TRBV7-9; CDR3aa: CASSWGRGGTGTDTQYF; CDR3nt: TGTGCCAGCAGCTGGGGCAGGGGAGGAACTGGCACAGATACGCAGTATTTT
d_gene: NA; j_gene: TRBJ1-5; abundance: once; v_gene: TRBV5-8; CDR3aa: CASSVANQPQHF; CDR3nt: TGTGCCAGCAGCGTCGCCAATCAGCCCCAGCATTTT
d_gene: NA; j_gene: TRBJ1-2; abundance: medium-sized; v_gene: TRBV11-2; CDR3aa: CASSLDPRQATYGYTF; CDR3nt: TGTGCCAGCAGCTTAGATCCCCGGCAGGCAACCTATGGCTACACCTTC
d_gene: NA; j_gene: TRBJ2-7; abundance: NA; v_gene: TRBV30; CDR3aa: CAWRSGANPYEQYF; CDR3nt: TGTGCCTGGAGGTCGGGGGCCAACCCGTACGAGCAGTACTTC
d_gene: TRBD1; j_gene: TRBJ2-2; abundance: NA; v_gene: TRBV7-9; CDR3aa: CASSPTGGWAGELFF; CDR3nt: TGTGCCAGCAGCCCCACAGGGGGTTGGGCCGGGGAGCTGTTTTTT
d_gene: NA; j_gene: TRBJ1-2; abundance: NA; v_gene: TRBV18; CDR3aa: CASSLGSYGYTF; CDR3nt: TGTGCCAGCTCCCTGGGTTCCTATGGCTACACCTTC
d_gene: TRBD2; j_gene: TRBJ2-2; abundance: NA; v_gene: TRBV7-7; CDR3aa: CASSAGTSAAGELFF; CDR3nt: TGTGCCAGCAGCGCTGGGACTAGCGCCGCCGGGGAGCTGTTTTTT
d_gene: NA; j_gene: TRBJ2-1; abundance: NA; v_gene: TRBV5-4; CDR3aa: CASSLAGLRNEQFF; CDR3nt: TGTGCCAGCAGCTTAGCCGGGCTTAGAAATGAGCAGTTCTTC
d_gene: NA; j_gene: TRBJ1-1; abundance: NA; v_gene: TRBV29-1; CDR3aa: CSAWERDTEAFF; CDR3nt: TGCAGCGCCTGGGAGAGGGACACTGAAGCTTTCTTT
d_gene: NA; j_gene: TRBJ1-5; abundance: NA; v_gene: TRBV5-1; CDR3aa: CASSPRTGQGQPQHF; CDR3nt: TGCGCCAGCAGCCCAAGGACGGGCCAGGGGCAGCCCCAGCATTTT
d_gene: NA; j_gene: TRBJ2-7; abundance: NA; v_gene: TRBV10-3; CDR3aa: CAISGFGFNEQYF; CDR3nt: TGTGCCATCAGTGGTTTCGGCTTCAACGAGCAGTACTTC
d_gene: NA; j_gene: TRBJ1-1; abundance: NA; v_gene: TRBV25-1; CDR3aa: CASSGTWGGAFF; CDR3nt: TGTGCCAGCAGTGGGACCTGGGGTGGTGCTTTCTTT
d_gene: NA; j_gene: TRBJ2-3; abundance: NA; v_gene: TRBV19; CDR3aa: CASSRQETLRDTQYF; CDR3nt: TGTGCCAGTTCCCGACAGGAGACCTTGCGGGATACGCAGTATTTT
d_gene: NA; j_gene: TRBJ1-1; abundance: NA; v_gene: TRBV10-3; CDR3aa: CAITPANRENTEAFF; CDR3nt: TGTGCCATCACCCCAGCCAACAGGGAGAACACTGAAGCTTTCTTT
d_gene: NA; j_gene: TRBJ2-1; abundance: NA; v_gene: TRBV4-1; CDR3aa: CASSQDQLVVGLFF; CDR3nt: TGCGCCAGCAGCCAAGATCAGCTTGTAGTTGGATTGTTCTTC
d_gene: NA; j_gene: TRBJ1-5; abundance: once; v_gene: TRBV2; CDR3aa: CASSEGGGNQPQHF; CDR3nt: TGTGCCAGCAGTGAGGGAGGGGGCAATCAGCCCCAGCATTTT
d_gene: TRBD1; j_gene: TRBJ2-5; abundance: NA; v_gene: TRBV19; CDR3aa: CASNSGQGTFQETQYF; CDR3nt: TGTGCCAGTAATTCGGGACAGGGTACCTTCCAAGAGACCCAGTACTTC